This T cell receptor beta chain was recorded in a study of beta chain features in type 1 diabetes. Study-level points and caveats: A moderate, significant TCRB CDR3 shortening appeared in type 1 diabetes across four CD4+ subsets. Across patients, naive, central memory and Treg TCRB repertoires exhibited apparently greater similarity than was observed across healthy donors.

Investigators reverse transcribed all isolated RNA, so they sequenced expressed TCRB transcripts. Clones were sequenced by immunoSEQ multiplex PCR, and TCRdb holds only the in-frame ones, with some missing. The sample yields 600,000 or so clones, under 15% seen once. This clone was recorded a few times. Its antigen is still unknown. The specimen sequenced was naive CD4+ T cells from blood. This TCR derives from a man aged 25 to 40 with type 1 diabetes.

Here the CDR3 DNA reads TGTGCCTGGAGTGCTCCGCGGGCAGCAACTAATGAAAAACTGTTTTTT. This encodes CAWSAPRAATNEKLFF. The J gene is TRBJ1-4, the V gene TRBV30; D gene ambiguous. The CDR3 is 16 residues long. Germline V lookup: CDR1 GTSNPN, CDR2 SVGIG (reference sequence). Trimming removed 1 base at V and 0 bases at J, with 12 bases between.